Included here is one T cell receptor (beta chain) sequence, with context. 60 Vbeta and 13 Jbeta primers were used in PCR. Sequencing was performed with immunoSEQ multiplex PCR; in TCRdb, only in-frame clones are kept and a portion is missing. The profile shows about 140,000 clones, 80% to 85% of them singletons. This specimen comes from a study of cytomegalovirus exposure and HLA in healthy donors. V dropped 8 bases and J dropped 9 bases, with 14 bases sitting between them. CDR1 is SNHLY and CDR2 is FYNNEI in the germline V gene. The CDR3 consists of 12 residues. This sequence joins TRBV2 and TRBJ2-1, with TRBD2 as a possible D gene (5 bases). The sequenced sample consisted of PBMCs. The source is a male donor in good health and CMV-seropositive. The CDR3 sequence is CASFQPAGEQFF. As DNA, the CDR3 is TGTGCCAGCTTCCAGCCGGCGGGTGAGCAGTTCTTC.